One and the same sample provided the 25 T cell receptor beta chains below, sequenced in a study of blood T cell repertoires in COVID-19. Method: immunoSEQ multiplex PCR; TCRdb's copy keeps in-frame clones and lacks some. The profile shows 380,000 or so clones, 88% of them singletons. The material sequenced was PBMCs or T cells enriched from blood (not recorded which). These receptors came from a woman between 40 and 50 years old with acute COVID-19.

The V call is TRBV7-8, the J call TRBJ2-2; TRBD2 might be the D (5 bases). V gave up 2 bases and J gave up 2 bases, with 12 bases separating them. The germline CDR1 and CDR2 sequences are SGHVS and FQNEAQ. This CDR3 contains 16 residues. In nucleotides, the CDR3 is TGTGCCAGCAGCTTACGAAGGACTTTAAACACCGGGGAGCTGTTTTTT. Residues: CASSLRRTLNTGELFF.

The CDR3 nucleotides are TGCGCCAGCAGCCATATGGGGGGGATGAACACTGAAGCTTTCTTT. It yields the protein CASSHMGGMNTEAFF. The chain employs TRBV5-1 and TRBJ1-1, with a tentative D call TRBD1 (5 bases). The CDR3 length is 15 residues. Germline loops: CDR1 SGHRS, CDR2 YFSETQ. The V end lost 4 bases, the J end lost 0 bases, and 13 bases lay between the germline ends.

The CDR3 nucleotides are TGTGCCAGCAGCCTGGACACCAACACCGGGGAGCTGTTTTTT. It specifies CASSLDTNTGELFF. The rearrangement uses TRBV5-4 and TRBJ2-2; D perhaps matches TRBD1 (5 bases). The V end lost 4 bases, the J end lost 2 bases, and 9 bases lay between the germline ends. Germline loops: CDR1 SGHNT, CDR2 YYREEE (reference sequence). The CDR3 totals 14 residues. Looking up the rest from reference TRBV5-4 and TRBJ2-2 gives the full variable domain: ETGVTQSPTHLIKTRGQQVTLRCSSQSGHNTVSWYQQALGQGPQFIFQYYREEENGRGNFPPRFSGLQFPNYSSELNVNALELDDSALYLCASSLDTNTGELFFGEGSRLTVL.

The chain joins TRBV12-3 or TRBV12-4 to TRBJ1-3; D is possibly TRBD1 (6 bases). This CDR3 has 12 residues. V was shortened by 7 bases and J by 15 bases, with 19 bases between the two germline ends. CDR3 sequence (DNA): TGTGCCAGCACCCAAGGCGGGGGCTCCAAATATTTT. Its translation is CASTQGGGSKYF.

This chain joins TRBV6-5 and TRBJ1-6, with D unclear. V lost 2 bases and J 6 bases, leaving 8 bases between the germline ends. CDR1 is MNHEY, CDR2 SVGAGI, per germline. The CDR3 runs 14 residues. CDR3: CASSYREFNSPLHF. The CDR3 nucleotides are TGTGCCAGCAGTTACCGGGAATTTAATTCACCCCTCCACTTT.

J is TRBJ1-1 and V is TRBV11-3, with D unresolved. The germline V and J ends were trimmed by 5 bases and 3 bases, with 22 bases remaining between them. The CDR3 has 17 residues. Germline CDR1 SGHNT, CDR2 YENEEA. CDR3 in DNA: TGTGCCAGCAGCCCGAATACCAATAGAATTACGGACACTGAAGCTTTCTTT. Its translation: CASSPNTNRITDTEAFF.

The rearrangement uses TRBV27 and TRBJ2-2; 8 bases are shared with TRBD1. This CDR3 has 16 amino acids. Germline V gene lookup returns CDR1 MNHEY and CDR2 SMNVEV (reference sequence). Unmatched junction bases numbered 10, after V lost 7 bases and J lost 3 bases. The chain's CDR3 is CASTRTGLLYTGELFF. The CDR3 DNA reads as TGTGCCAGCACCCGGACAGGGCTCCTGTACACCGGGGAGCTGTTTTTT.

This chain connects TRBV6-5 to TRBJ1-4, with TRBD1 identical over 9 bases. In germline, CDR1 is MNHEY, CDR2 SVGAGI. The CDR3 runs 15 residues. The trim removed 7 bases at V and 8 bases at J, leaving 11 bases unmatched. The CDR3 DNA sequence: TGTGCCAGCAATCAACCGGGACAGGGACAGGAAAAACTGTTTTTT. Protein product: CASNQPGQGQEKLFF.

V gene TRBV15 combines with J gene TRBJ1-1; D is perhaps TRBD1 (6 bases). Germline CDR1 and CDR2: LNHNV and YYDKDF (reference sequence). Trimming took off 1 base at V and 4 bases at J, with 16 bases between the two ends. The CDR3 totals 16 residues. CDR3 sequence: CATSRGGGQGITEAFF. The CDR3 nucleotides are TGTGCCACCAGCAGAGGTGGGGGCCAGGGGATCACTGAAGCTTTCTTT.

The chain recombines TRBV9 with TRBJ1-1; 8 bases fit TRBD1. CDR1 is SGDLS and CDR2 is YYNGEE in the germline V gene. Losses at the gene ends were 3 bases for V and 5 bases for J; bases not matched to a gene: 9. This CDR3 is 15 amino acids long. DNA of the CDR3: TGTGCCAGCAGCGCCCAGACAGGGGAGTGGACTGAAGCTTTCTTT. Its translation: CASSAQTGEWTEAFF.

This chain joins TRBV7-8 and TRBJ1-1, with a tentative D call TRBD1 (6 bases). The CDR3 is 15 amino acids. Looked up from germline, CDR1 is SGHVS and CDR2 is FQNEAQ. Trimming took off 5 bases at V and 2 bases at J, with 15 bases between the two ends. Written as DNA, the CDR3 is TGTGCCAGCAGCCCGTTTGCAGGGGTCAACACTGAAGCTTTCTTT. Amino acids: CASSPFAGVNTEAFF.

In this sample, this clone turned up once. The CDR3 region has the DNA TGTGCCAGCAGCTTAGGGGCAGGGGCTAGCAATCAGCCCCAGCATTTT. This gives the protein CASSLGAGASNQPQHF. The J gene is TRBJ1-5, the V gene TRBV13; D perhaps matches TRBD1 (6 bases). The V gene's germline CDR1 is PRHDT and CDR2 FYEKMQ (reference sequence). This CDR3 has 16 residues. Trimming removed 0 bases at V and 0 bases at J, with 9 bases between.

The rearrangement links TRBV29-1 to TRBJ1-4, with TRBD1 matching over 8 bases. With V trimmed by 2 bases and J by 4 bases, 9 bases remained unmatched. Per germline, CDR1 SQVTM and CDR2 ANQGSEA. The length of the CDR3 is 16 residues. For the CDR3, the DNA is TGCAGCGTTGAATACGTTCGGACAGGGCATAATGAAAAACTGTTTTTT. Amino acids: CSVEYVRTGHNEKLFF.

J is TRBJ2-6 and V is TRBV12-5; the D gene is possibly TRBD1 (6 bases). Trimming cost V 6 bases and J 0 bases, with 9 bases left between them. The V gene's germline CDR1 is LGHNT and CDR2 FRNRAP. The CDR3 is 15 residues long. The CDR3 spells CASGPGDSGANVLTF. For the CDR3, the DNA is TGTGCTAGTGGCCCAGGGGACTCTGGGGCCAACGTCCTGACTTTC.

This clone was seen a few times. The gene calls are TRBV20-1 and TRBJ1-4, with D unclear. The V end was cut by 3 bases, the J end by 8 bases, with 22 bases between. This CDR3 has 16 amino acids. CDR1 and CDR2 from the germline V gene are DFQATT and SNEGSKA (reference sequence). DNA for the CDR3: TGCAGTGCTAGTAGAGTGTATGAGACGACTGGCGAAAAACTGTTTTTT. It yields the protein CSASRVYETTGEKLFF.

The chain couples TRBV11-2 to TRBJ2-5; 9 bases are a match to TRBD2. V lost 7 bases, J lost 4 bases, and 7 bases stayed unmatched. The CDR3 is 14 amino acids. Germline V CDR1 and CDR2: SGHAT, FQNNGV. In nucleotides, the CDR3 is TGTGCCAGCAACTTTGCGGGGGGGCGAGAGACCCAGTACTTC. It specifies CASNFAGGRETQYF.

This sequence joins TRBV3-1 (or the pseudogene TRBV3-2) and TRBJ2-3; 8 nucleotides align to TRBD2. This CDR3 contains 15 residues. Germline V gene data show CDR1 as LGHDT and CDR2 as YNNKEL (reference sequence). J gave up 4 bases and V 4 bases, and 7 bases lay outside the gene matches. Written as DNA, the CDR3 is TGTGCCAGCAGCCCTACCCGGACTAGCCCAGATACGCAGTATTTT. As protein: CASSPTRTSPDTQYF.

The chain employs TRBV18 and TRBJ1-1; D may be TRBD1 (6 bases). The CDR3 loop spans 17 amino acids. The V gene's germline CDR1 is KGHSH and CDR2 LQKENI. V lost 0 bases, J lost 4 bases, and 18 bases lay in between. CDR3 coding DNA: TGTGCCAGCTCACCACCAAAAGGGCCAGGGGCGGTCACTGAAGCTTTCTTT. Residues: CASSPPKGPGAVTEAFF.

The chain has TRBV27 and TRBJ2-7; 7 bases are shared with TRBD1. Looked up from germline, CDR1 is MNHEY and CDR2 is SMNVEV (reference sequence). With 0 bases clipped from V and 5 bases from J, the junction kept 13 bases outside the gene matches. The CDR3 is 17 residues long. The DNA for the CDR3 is TGTGCCAGCAGTTTATCCCGGTCGCGGACAGGATCCAACGAGCAGTACTTC. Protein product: CASSLSRSRTGSNEQYF.

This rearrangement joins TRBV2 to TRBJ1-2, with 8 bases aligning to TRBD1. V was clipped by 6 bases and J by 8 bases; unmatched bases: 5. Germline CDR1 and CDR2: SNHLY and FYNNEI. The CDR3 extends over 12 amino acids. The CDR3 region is CASSRGREGYTF. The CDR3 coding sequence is TGTGCCAGCAGCAGGGGGCGTGAAGGCTACACCTTC.

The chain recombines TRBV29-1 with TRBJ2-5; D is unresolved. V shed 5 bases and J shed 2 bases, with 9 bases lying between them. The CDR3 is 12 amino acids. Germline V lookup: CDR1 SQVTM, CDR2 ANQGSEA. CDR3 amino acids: CSVSQLQETQYF. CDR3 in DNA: TGCAGCGTTTCACAGTTACAAGAGACCCAGTACTTC. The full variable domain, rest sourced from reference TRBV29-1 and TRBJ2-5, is SAVISQKPSRDICQRGTSLTIQCQVDSQVTMMFWYRQQPGQSLTLIATANQGSEATYESGFVIDKFPISRPNLTFSTLTVSNMSPEDSSIYLCSVSQLQETQYFGPGTRLLVL.

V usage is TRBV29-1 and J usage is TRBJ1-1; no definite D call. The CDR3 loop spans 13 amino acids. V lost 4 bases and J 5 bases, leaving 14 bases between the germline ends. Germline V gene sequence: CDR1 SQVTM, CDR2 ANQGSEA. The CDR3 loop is CSVAGSPTTEAFF. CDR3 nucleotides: TGCAGCGTTGCCGGGAGCCCGACGACTGAAGCTTTCTTT.

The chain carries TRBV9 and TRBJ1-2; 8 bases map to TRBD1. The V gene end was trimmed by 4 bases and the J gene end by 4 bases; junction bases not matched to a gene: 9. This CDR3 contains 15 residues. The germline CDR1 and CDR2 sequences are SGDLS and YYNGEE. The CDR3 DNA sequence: TGTGCCAGCAGCCCAAGGACAGGGTGGATCTATGGCTACACCTTC. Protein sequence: CASSPRTGWIYGYTF.

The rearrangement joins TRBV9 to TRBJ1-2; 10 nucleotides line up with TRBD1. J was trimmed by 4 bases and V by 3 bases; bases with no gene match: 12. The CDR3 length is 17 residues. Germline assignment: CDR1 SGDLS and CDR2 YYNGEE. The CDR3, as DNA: TGTGCCAGCAGCGAGGAGATCGGAGGGGACAGGGGCTATGGCTACACCTTC. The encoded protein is CASSEEIGGDRGYGYTF.

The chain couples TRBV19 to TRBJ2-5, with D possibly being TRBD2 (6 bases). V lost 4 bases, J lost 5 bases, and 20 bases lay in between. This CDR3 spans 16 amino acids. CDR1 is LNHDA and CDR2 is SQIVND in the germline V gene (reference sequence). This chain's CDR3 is CASSRGMTRRGETQYF. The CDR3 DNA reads TGTGCCAGTAGTAGGGGCATGACTAGGCGAGGGGAGACCCAGTACTTC.